A selection of T cell receptor beta chains follows, all from one sample in a study of beta chain features in type 1 diabetes. Only in-frame clones appear in the TCRdb table, and some are missing; sequencing was by immunoSEQ multiplex PCR. Of 550,000 to 850,000 clones listed, 13% are singletons. Material for sequencing was naive CD4+ T cells from blood. These receptors came from a man between 18 and 29 years old with type 1 diabetes. Each CDR3 is given with its conserved first and last residue. The D gene is left open where the match is weak. Some rows mark clone size as missing; the rest say once, few, many or name a class of expanded clone.

.,few,TRBV4-2,TRBJ1-5,CASSQDPREGNQPQHF,TGTGCCAGCAGCCAAGATCCCAGGGAGGGTAATCAGCCCCAGCATTTT
.,few,TRBV10-3,TRBJ1-5,CAISESILRDSGQPQHF,TGTGCCATCAGTGAGTCAATACTCCGGGACTCAGGTCAGCCCCAGCATTTT
TRBD1,.,TRBV28,TRBJ2-7,CASSSGTGVYEQYF,TGTGCCAGCAGTTCTGGGACAGGGGTATACGAGCAGTACTTC
.,few,TRBV7-2,TRBJ2-2,CASRPPGGVTGELFF,TGTGCCAGCAGACCACCCGGAGGGGTCACCGGGGAGCTGTTTTTT
.,few,TRBV7-9,TRBJ1-4,CASSLFDSNEKLFF,TGTGCCAGCAGCTTGTTCGACAGTAATGAAAAACTGTTTTTT
.,few,TRBV30,TRBJ1-4,CACCGGGTNEKLFF,TGTGCCTGTTGCGGGGGGGGTACTAATGAAAAACTGTTTTTT
TRBD1,few,TRBV6-5,TRBJ2-1,CAIRDRGNEQFF,TGTGCCATTCGGGACAGGGGGAATGAGCAGTTCTTC
.,few,TRBV6-5,TRBJ1-4,CASSYRAAEKLFF,TGTGCCAGCAGTTACAGGGCGGCTGAAAAACTGTTTTTT
TRBD1,.,TRBV7-6,TRBJ1-2,CASRGQGGGYTF,TGTGCCAGCAGGGGACAGGGTGGCGGCTACACCTTC
TRBD1,.,TRBV6-6,TRBJ2-7,CASSDRGVHEQYF,TGTGCCAGCAGTGACAGGGGAGTCCACGAGCAGTACTTC
.,.,TRBV7-2,TRBJ1-1,CASRSPATEAFF,TGTGCCAGCAGGTCCCCCGCCACTGAAGCTTTCTTT
.,.,TRBV5-1,TRBJ2-5,CASSLMLAETQYF,TGCGCCAGCAGCTTGATGCTAGCGGAGACCCAGTACTTC
.,.,TRBV7-2,TRBJ1-1,CASSPFRVGANTEAFF,TGTGCCAGCAGCCCCTTCCGGGTTGGAGCGAACACTGAAGCTTTCTTT
TRBD1,few,TRBV28,TRBJ2-4,CASTKTGGFFGMEPNIQYF,TGTGCCAGCACTAAGACAGGGGGCTTTTTTGGAATGGAGCCAAACATTCAGTACTTC
.,.,TRBV2,TRBJ1-1,CASSEQRNTEAFF,TGTGCCAGCAGTGAACAACGGAACACTGAAGCTTTCTTT
.,.,TRBV5-1,TRBJ1-1,CASTDGTEAFF,TGCGCCAGCACCGATGGCACTGAAGCTTTCTTT
TRBD2,few,TRBV7-2,TRBJ2-3,CASSGRGSGGTDTQYF,TGTGCCAGCAGCGGGCGCGGGAGCGGGGGCACAGATACGCAGTATTTT
.,.,TRBV10-3,TRBJ2-2,CAISVPRSNTGELFF,TGTGCCATCAGTGTACCCAGGTCAAACACCGGGGAGCTGTTTTTT
TRBD1,few,TRBV25-1,TRBJ2-6,CASSAGTGESGANVLTF,TGTGCCAGCAGTGCCGGGACAGGGGAATCCGGGGCCAACGTCCTGACTTTC
.,.,TRBV7-2,TRBJ1-5,CASTPGQGGNQPQHF,TGTGCCAGCACTCCGGGACAAGGAGGCAATCAGCCCCAGCATTTT
.,.,TRBV7-8,TRBJ1-2,CASSPPAGIDYGYTF,TGTGCCAGCAGCCCCCCCGCCGGGATTGACTATGGCTACACCTTC
.,.,TRBV7-9,TRBJ2-4,CASSRIGEDKNIQYF,TGTGCCAGCAGCCGGATTGGGGAGGACAAAAACATTCAGTACTTC
.,.,TRBV5-6,TRBJ1-1,CASSLEGVGSSEAFF,TGTGCCAGCAGCTTGGAAGGAGTAGGGTCTTCCGAAGCTTTCTTT
TRBD1,.,TRBV7-9,TRBJ1-4,CASSLGGQRTATNEKLFF,TGTGCCAGCAGCTTAGGGGGACAGAGGACTGCAACTAATGAAAAACTGTTTTTT
.,few,TRBV9,TRBJ2-7,CASSAQEGSSYEQYF,TGTGCCAGCAGCGCCCAAGAGGGGAGCTCCTACGAGCAGTACTTC
TRBD1,.,TRBV5-4,TRBJ1-6,CASSFGWTGGNSPLHF,TGTGCCAGCAGCTTTGGTTGGACAGGGGGAAATTCACCCCTCCACTTT
TRBD1,few,TRBV11-2,TRBJ1-6,CASSLEDRVDSPLHF,TGTGCCAGCAGCTTAGAGGACAGGGTAGATTCACCCCTCCACTTT
.,few,TRBV20-1,TRBJ2-7,CSASAGDEQYF,TGCAGTGCTAGCGCAGGGGACGAGCAGTACTTC
TRBD2,.,TRBV6-6,TRBJ2-3,CASSGTSGGDDTQYF,TGTGCCAGCAGCGGGACTAGCGGGGGTGACGATACGCAGTATTTT
.,.,TRBV11-3,TRBJ2-3,CASSRRLDSDTQYF,TGTGCCAGCAGCCGCCGGTTGGACTCTGATACGCAGTATTTT
TRBD1,.,TRBV4-1,TRBJ2-2,CASRPGQGVNTGELFF,TGCGCCAGCAGACCCGGGCAGGGGGTGAACACCGGGGAGCTGTTTTTT
TRBD1,.,TRBV30,TRBJ2-1,CAWSVPITGTGTNEQFF,TGTGCCTGGAGTGTCCCGATTACCGGGACAGGGACAAATGAGCAGTTCTTC
.,.,TRBV2,TRBJ2-3,CASRTRTQTTDTQYF,TGTGCCAGCAGGACAAGAACCCAAACCACAGATACGCAGTATTTT
TRBD1,.,TRBV30,TRBJ1-1,CAWSMGQGGTEAFF,TGTGCCTGGAGTATGGGACAGGGGGGAACTGAAGCTTTCTTT
TRBD2,.,TRBV9,TRBJ2-1,CASSTEGSGGHEQFF,TGTGCCAGCAGCACTGAGGGTAGCGGGGGGCATGAGCAGTTCTTC
TRBD1,.,TRBV6-5,TRBJ1-1,CASSPRGPDTEAFF,TGTGCCAGCAGTCCCAGGGGGCCTGACACTGAAGCTTTCTTT
.,few,TRBV6-5,TRBJ1-4,CASSYSMGNNEKLFF,TGTGCCAGCAGTTACTCGATGGGAAATAATGAAAAACTGTTTTTT
TRBD1,few,TRBV5-1,TRBJ2-3,CASSLGATGMTDTQYF,TGCGCCAGCAGCTTAGGGGCGACAGGGATGACAGATACGCAGTATTTT
.,.,TRBV5-1,TRBJ1-4,CASSLVGATNEKLFF,TGCGCCAGCAGCTTGGTCGGAGCAACTAATGAAAAACTGTTTTTT
TRBD2,.,TRBV2,TRBJ2-3,CASSARTSFTDTQYF,TGTGCCAGCAGTGCCCGGACTAGCTTCACAGATACGCAGTATTTT
.,.,TRBV18,TRBJ1-2,CASSPGRGTDYGYTF,TGTGCCAGCTCACCAGGGAGAGGGACCGACTATGGCTACACCTTC
.,few,TRBV14,TRBJ1-1,CASSQGGEAFF,TGTGCCAGCAGCCAAGGGGGTGAAGCTTTCTTT
TRBD1,.,TRBV5-1,TRBJ2-7,CASSLGGTGTYEQYF,TGCGCCAGCAGCTTAGGCGGGACAGGGACCTACGAGCAGTACTTC
TRBD1,.,TRBV10-1,TRBJ2-7,CASSDPGQGSYEQYF,TGCGCCAGCAGTGACCCCGGACAGGGCTCCTACGAGCAGTACTTC
.,few,TRBV5-1,TRBJ2-1,CASSQGMADEQFF,TGCGCCAGCAGCCAGGGGATGGCCGATGAGCAGTTCTTC
.,.,TRBV5-1,TRBJ2-7,CASSLMSDGAYEQYF,TGCGCCAGCAGCTTGATGAGTGACGGGGCCTACGAGCAGTACTTC
.,few,TRBV28,TRBJ2-5,CASSRRLFGQETQYF,TGTGCCAGCAGTCGCCGTTTGTTCGGGCAAGAGACCCAGTACTTC
.,.,TRBV29-1,TRBJ2-5,CSGGAGAETQYF,TGCAGCGGGGGGGCAGGGGCAGAGACCCAGTACTTC
.,few,TRBV9,TRBJ1-1,CASSPRGVEAFF,TGTGCCAGCAGCCCGCGAGGGGTCGAAGCTTTCTTT
.,.,TRBV5-4,TRBJ1-1,CASSPTGTRVTEAFF,TGTGCCAGCAGCCCTACAGGGACGAGGGTCACTGAAGCTTTCTTT
.,few,TRBV11-2,TRBJ2-1,CASTPRASYNEQFF,TGTGCCAGCACCCCGAGGGCCAGCTACAATGAGCAGTTCTTC
.,.,TRBV30,TRBJ1-2,CAWSVDPRTSANYVYTF,TGTGCCTGGAGTGTAGACCCACGCACATCAGCTAACTATGTCTACACCTTC
.,.,TRBV18,TRBJ1-1,CASSVEVNTEAFF,TGTGCCAGCTCAGTCGAGGTGAACACTGAAGCTTTCTTT
TRBD1,few,TRBV5-1,TRBJ1-1,CASSPRTGMNTEAFF,TGCGCCAGCAGCCCAAGGACAGGGATGAACACTGAAGCTTTCTTT
.,few,TRBV30,TRBJ2-5,CAWSVTGETQYF,TGTGCCTGGAGTGTAACTGGCGAGACCCAGTACTTC
.,few,TRBV11-3,TRBJ1-1,CASSKGQTLNTEAFF,TGTGCCAGCAGCAAAGGACAGACCTTGAACACTGAAGCTTTCTTT
.,.,TRBV28,TRBJ2-7,CASSSYWRQYF,TGTGCCAGCAGTTCCTACTGGCGGCAGTACTTC